The clone carrying this T cell receptor (beta chain) was detected ten times or more. Its antigen is unknown. This sample's TCRbeta library carried unique molecular identifier barcodes. TCRdb ran MiXCR on the PCR reads and lists one entry per CDR3 protein. In the table there are around 450,000 distinct CDR3 sequences, 8% to 11% of which are singletons. CDR1 MNHNS and CDR2 SASEGT come from the germline V gene. CDR3 length equals 12 residues. V was trimmed by 6 bases and J by 5 bases, leaving 10 bases between them. This entry is derived from a study of T-cell reconstitution after alpha-beta-depleted transplantation in children. Regarding the study as a whole: At one year after transplant, newly produced T cells mostly accounted for T-cell counts and diversity.

The material sequenced was PBMCs, taken before TCRalphabeta/CD19-depleted stem cell transplant. The V gene is TRBV6-1, the J gene TRBJ1-2; D gene ambiguous. The TCR was taken from a child under 10 years old with inherited bone marrow failure, due to receive a stem cell transplant. The DNA of the CDR3 is TGTGCCAGCAGCAAAGGCTCATATGGCTACACCTTC. It specifies CASSKGSYGYTF.